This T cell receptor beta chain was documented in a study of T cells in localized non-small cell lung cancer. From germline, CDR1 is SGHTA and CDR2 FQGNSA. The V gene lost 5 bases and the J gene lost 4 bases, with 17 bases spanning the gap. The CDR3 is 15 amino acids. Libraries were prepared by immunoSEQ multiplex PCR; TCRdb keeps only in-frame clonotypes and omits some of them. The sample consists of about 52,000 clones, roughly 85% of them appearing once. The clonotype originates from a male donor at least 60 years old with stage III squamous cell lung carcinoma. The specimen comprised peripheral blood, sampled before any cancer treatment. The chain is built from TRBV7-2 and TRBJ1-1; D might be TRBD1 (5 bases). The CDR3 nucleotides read TGTGCCAGCAGCCCGCAGGTGGGGGTGTCCACTGAAGCTTTCTTT. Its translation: CASSPQVGVSTEAFF.